This passage covers 3 T cell receptor beta chains from one sample sequenced in a study of patients and donors after allogeneic stem cell transplantation. TCRdb passed the RT-PCR reads through MiXCR, listing each CDR3 protein once. The sample gives 410,000 or so distinct CDR3 sequences, roughly 17% of which show up once; 7.2% is in the top ten. Sequenced: blood, either unsorted or a sorted T cell fraction (not recorded which). These receptors were taken from a human donor who was either an allogeneic HSCT recipient or a stem cell or donor lymphocyte infusion donor (not recorded which). It is not recorded whose cells these are; they may come from a transplant donor.

This clonotype was seen more than once but under ten times. The rearrangement uses TRBV6-5 and TRBJ1-5, with D possibly matching TRBD1 (5 bases). V gave up 0 bases and J gave up 6 bases, with 9 bases separating them. The CDR3 extends over 14 amino acids. Germline assignment: CDR1 MNHEY and CDR2 SVGAGI. CDR3 DNA sequence: TGTGCCAGCAGTTACTCGGGACCCCCTCAGCCCCAGCATTTT. Residues: CASSYSGPPQPQHF.

The chain recombines TRBV13 with TRBJ2-7; 8 bases fit TRBD1. Losses at the gene ends were 2 bases for V and 6 bases for J; bases not matched to a gene: 3. Germline V gene sequence: CDR1 PRHDT, CDR2 FYEKMQ (reference sequence). The CDR3 totals 13 residues. CDR3 coding DNA: TGTGCCAGCAGCTTACAGGGGGCAAGCGAGCAGTACTTC. Its protein is CASSLQGASEQYF.

This clonotype was detected ten times or more. The CDR3 bases are TGTGCCACCAGTGATTCGCAAATCGGCCTAGCGGGAGTGGGGACCCAGTACTTC. Translating it yields CATSDSQIGLAGVGTQYF. The chain recombines TRBV24-1 with TRBJ2-5; 10 positions match TRBD2. The CDR3 covers 18 residues. Germline loops: CDR1 KGHDR, CDR2 SFDVKD. The V gene end was trimmed by 2 bases and the J gene end by 7 bases; junction bases not matched to a gene: 15.